This TCR beta chain was profiled in a study of blood T cell repertoires in COVID-19. Study-wide background: Italy, Spain and the United States were the sources of the convalescent and acute COVID-19 samples.

As processed by the authors: Amplification from reference gene primers served as the basis for estimated nucleated cell counts. Here immunoSEQ multiplex PCR was the method, and the copy in TCRdb shows in-frame clones only, minus some. V, J and clone size reflect that table, while D and trimming were determined from the DNA. The sample holds hundreds of thousands of clones, about 91% seen once. Trimming shortened V by 7 bases and J by 10 bases, and 15 bases separated the two germline ends. This CDR3 comprises 12 residues. Germline V lookup: CDR1 MNHEY, CDR2 SMNVEV (reference sequence). Participants, 18 to 89 years old, spanned approximately 25 US areas. Donors were grouped by their self-reported clinical history.

The source is a woman in her forties or fifties with acute COVID-19. The gene calls are TRBV27 and TRBJ2-3, with TRBD1 as a possible D gene (6 bases). Specimen: PBMCs or T cells enriched from blood (not recorded which). CDR3 in amino acids: CASKAGEESQYF. As DNA, the CDR3 is TGTGCCAGCAAGGCAGGGGAAGAGTCGCAGTATTTT.